Each of the 16 T cell receptor beta chains below was sequenced from the same sample in a study of cytomegalovirus exposure and HLA in healthy donors. It was with 60 Vbeta and 13 Jbeta primers that the PCR ran. Only in-frame clones appear in the TCRdb table, and some are missing; sequencing was by immunoSEQ multiplex PCR. The sample contains about 94,000 clones, approximately 72% of which appear only once. The sequenced material came from PBMCs. These receptors all come from a man in his forties in good health and CMV-seropositive.

This clone has only a few counts. V and J are TRBV15 and TRBJ1-1; the D is unclear. The CDR3 contains 11 residues. The germline V gene encodes CDR1 LNHNV and CDR2 YYDKDF (reference sequence). The V end was cut by 5 bases, the J end by 3 bases, with 4 bases between. Written as DNA, the CDR3 is TGTGCCACCAGCTCCTACACTGAAGCTTTCTTT. It codes for CATSSYTEAFF. Full variable domain (outside the CDR3, taken from reference TRBV15 and TRBJ1-1): DAMVIQNPRYQVTQFGKPVTLSCSQTLNHNVMYWYQQKSSQAPKLLFHYYDKDFNNEADTPDNFQSRRPNTSFCFLDIRSPGLGDTAMYLCATSSYTEAFFGQGTRLTVV.

This sequence joins TRBV27 and TRBJ2-2; D might be TRBD1 (6 bases). The CDR3 has 15 residues. Trimming took off 6 bases at V and 5 bases at J, with 16 bases between the two ends. Germline CDR1 is MNHEY and CDR2 is SMNVEV (reference sequence). CDR3 in DNA: TGTGCCAGCAGGGCCCAGGGGCTTGGGACCGGGGAGCTGTTTTTT. Amino acids: CASRAQGLGTGELFF.

The chain employs TRBV6-1 and TRBJ2-2; perhaps TRBD1 as D (6 bases). Germline lookup yields CDR1 MNHNS and CDR2 SASEGT. V was pared by 6 bases and J by 5 bases, with 16 bases between. There are 15 residues in the CDR3. CDR3 nucleotides: TGTGCCAGCAGCCGCCGGGACACCCTTACCGGGGAGCTGTTTTTT. It encodes CASSRRDTLTGELFF.

This sequence joins TRBV7-9 and TRBJ2-1; TRBD2 matches at 16 bases. Trimming at V came to 1 base and at J to 2 bases, leaving 5 bases not matched to a gene. Per germline, CDR1 SEHNR and CDR2 FQNEAQ (reference sequence). This CDR3 has 19 amino acids. The CDR3 bases are TGTGCCAGCAGCTTAGGGGTAGGGACTAGCGGGGGGGCCTACAATGAGCAGTTCTTC. Amino acids: CASSLGVGTSGGAYNEQFF.

This chain connects TRBV5-4 to TRBJ2-7; TRBD2 matches 7 bases. The length of the CDR3 is 16 residues. Germline assignment: CDR1 SGHNT and CDR2 YYREEE (reference sequence). The V gene end was trimmed by 4 bases and the J gene end by 0 bases; junction bases not matched to a gene: 10. The CDR3: CASSAGLEFFSYEQYF. The DNA of the CDR3 is TGTGCCAGCAGCGCTGGACTAGAATTTTTCTCCTACGAGCAGTACTTC.

This sequence joins TRBV2 and TRBJ2-3, with TRBD1 identical over 8 bases. The junction had 14 bases not matched to a gene; V was cut back by 6 bases and J by 3 bases. This CDR3 comprises 17 residues. Germline CDR1 reads SNHLY; CDR2 reads FYNNEI. The CDR3 DNA reads TGTGCCAGCAGCAGGGGGCCTACGGTATCGGTTACAGATACGCAGTATTTT. Translation: CASSRGPTVSVTDTQYF.

V gene TRBV5-1 combines with J gene TRBJ2-7; a weak D match, TRBD1 (6 bases). Germline CDR1 and CDR2: SGHRS and YFSETQ. This CDR3 has 14 amino acids. V was trimmed by 5 bases and J by 2 bases, leaving 14 bases between them. The CDR3 DNA sequence: TGCGCCAGCAGGGAACGGGACACCACCTACGAGCAGTACTTC. Encoded protein: CASRERDTTYEQYF.

This clone was counted a single time. The chain is built from TRBV19 and TRBJ2-7, with D uncertain. Trimming removed 1 base from V and 6 bases from J, with 10 bases in between. Germline V gene lookup returns CDR1 LNHDA and CDR2 SQIVND (reference sequence). The CDR3 runs to 13 residues. In DNA, the CDR3 is TGTGCCAGTAGTATAGGAGGTTGGCGCGAGCAGTACTTC. It translates to CASSIGGWREQYF. Variable domain in full (rest from reference TRBV19 and TRBJ2-7): DGGITQSPKYLFRKEGQNVTLSCEQNLNHDAMYWYRQDPGQGLRLIYYSQIVNDFQKGDIAEGYSVSREKKESFPLTVTSAQKNPTAFYLCASSIGGWREQYFGPGTRLTVT.

The sample holds a few counts of this clone. The V gene is TRBV2, the J gene TRBJ2-7; D may be TRBD2 (6 bases). The CDR3 runs 15 residues. Germline CDR1 is SNHLY and CDR2 is FYNNEI. V gave up 1 base and J gave up 3 bases, with 13 bases separating them. CDR3 protein: CASSEGAGLVYEQYF. The CDR3 DNA reads as TGTGCCAGCAGTGAAGGGGCGGGACTTGTCTACGAGCAGTACTTC.

This chain connects TRBV5-1 to TRBJ2-7; the match to TRBD1 covers 11 bases. The CDR3 has 14 residues. Germline V gene lookup returns CDR1 SGHRS and CDR2 YFSETQ. The J segment lost 7 bases and the V segment lost 4 bases, leaving 7 bases of the junction unmatched. In DNA, the CDR3 is TGCGCCAGCAGCCCCGGACAGGGGGCGCGGGAGCAGTACTTC. It encodes CASSPGQGAREQYF.

There are a few counts of this clone. CDR3 in amino acids: CASSPRGPTQETQYF. DNA for the CDR3: TGTGCCAGCTCACCACGAGGGCCTACCCAAGAGACCCAGTACTTC. The chain links TRBV18 to TRBJ2-5, with TRBD2 as a possible D gene (5 bases). The germline V gene has CDR1 KGHSH and CDR2 LQKENI. Trimming removed 1 base at V and 1 base at J, with 10 bases between. CDR3 length equals 15 residues.

The J gene is TRBJ2-3, the V gene TRBV7-6; possible D gene TRBD1, 5 bases. Trimming cost V 4 bases and J 6 bases, with 14 bases left between them. The CDR3 runs 14 residues. Per the germline V gene, CDR1 is SGHVS and CDR2 is FNYEAQ. In DNA form, the CDR3 reads TGTGCCAGCAGCTCGTATGGGGCCCACGATACGCAGTATTTT. Translated, it gives CASSSYGAHDTQYF.

The chain combines TRBV5-1 with TRBJ2-3; 12 bases are shared with TRBD2. V was clipped by 1 base and J by 1 base; unmatched bases: 7. The germline V gene encodes CDR1 SGHRS and CDR2 YFSETQ. This CDR3 is built from 18 residues. The CDR3 bases are TGCGCCAGCAGCTTGTCGTCTAGCGGGAGGGTTGGCACAGATACGCAGTATTTT. Translation: CASSLSSSGRVGTDTQYF.

This clone was observed a few times. The chain uses TRBV28 and TRBJ2-3; 7 bases agree with TRBD1. Unmatched junction bases numbered 10, after V lost 6 bases and J lost 1 base. CDR1 and CDR2 (germline): MDHEN, SYDVKM. This CDR3 is 16 amino acids long. CDR3 in amino acids: CASRYYAGTGTDTQYF. The CDR3 bases are TGTGCCAGCAGGTACTACGCCGGGACAGGCACAGATACGCAGTATTTT.

J is TRBJ1-1 and V is TRBV11-1; the D is unclear. The CDR3 is 14 residues long. Between the trimmed V and J ends, which lost 3 bases and 0 bases, there was a span of 8 bases. Per germline, CDR1 SGHAT and CDR2 FQDESV (reference sequence). The CDR3 loop is CASSFNQMNTEAFF. The CDR3 DNA is TGTGCCAGCAGCTTTAACCAGATGAACACTGAAGCTTTCTTT.

This clone was counted once. The chain employs TRBV4-3 and TRBJ1-1, with 9 bases aligning to TRBD1. Looked up from germline, CDR1 is LGHNA and CDR2 is YSLEER. CDR3 length: 16 residues. J lost 0 bases, V lost 0 bases, and 2 bases had no gene match. CDR3 nucleotides: TGCGCCAGCAGCCAAGACGGACAGGGGTTGAACACTGAAGCTTTCTTT. As protein: CASSQDGQGLNTEAFF.